This TCR beta chain was recorded in a study of Tregs in tolerant kidney transplant recipients. Whole-study findings and limits: Biological reproducibility was not directly addressed in this study. Validation in larger populations is needed because few patients were studied. Donor-specific Treg expansion exceeded global Treg expansion in tolerant patients, suggesting antigen drive. Some patients' samples used different primers over time, so nucleotide sequences weren't comparable.

TCRdb's copy holds only in-frame clones and misses some; the assay was immunoSEQ multiplex PCR. The sample includes 50,000 to 55,000 clones, around 90% of them seen just once. The nonmyeloablative bone marrow transplants came from related graft donors, with transient mixed chimerism. CDR3 size: 18 residues. V gave up 0 bases and J gave up 2 bases; unmatched junction bases: 10. CDR1 is MNHEY, CDR2 SMNVEV, per germline (reference sequence). A word on this clone: Its target is unknown.

This clonotype was obtained from a human patient who received a combined kidney and bone marrow transplant. Some of these T cells may belong to the graft donor. The chain has TRBV27 and TRBJ2-7; 10 positions match TRBD2. Sequenced material: CD8+ T cells from blood (PBMCs), taken 24 months after the transplant. In DNA, the CDR3 is TGTGCCAGCAGTTTATCTTCCCCGGGACTAGCGTGGGCCTACGAGCAGTACTTC. Translation gives CASSLSSPGLAWAYEQYF.